This T cell receptor beta chain derives from a study of cytomegalovirus exposure and HLA in healthy donors. Trimming took off 2 bases at V and 1 base at J, with 5 bases between the two ends. This CDR3 comprises 13 residues. The germline CDR1 and CDR2 sequences are MGHDK and SYGVNS. It was with 60 Vbeta and 13 Jbeta primers that the PCR ran. The table came from immunoSEQ multiplex PCR; TCRdb's copy has only in-frame clones and leaves some out. The listing records roughly 90,000 clones. Sequencing was performed on PBMCs. The chain carries TRBV25-1 and TRBJ1-1; D gene unclear. The TCR sequence derives from a man aged 50 or older in good health and CMV-seropositive. The CDR3 DNA is TGTGCCAGCAGTGAAGGAGGGAACACTGAAGCTTTCTTT. Translating gives CASSEGGNTEAFF.